The entry that follows covers one T cell receptor beta chain sequence. The CDR3 runs to 13 residues. The V and J ends lost 7 bases and 5 bases respectively, with 13 bases between them. Germline-derived CDR1 and CDR2 are KGHDR and SFDVKD. The data derive from a study of T-cell memory formation after mild COVID-19. MiXCR was run by TCRdb on the 5' RACE reads, yielding one entry per CDR3 protein. The table records some 450,000 distinct CDR3 sequences, over 15% of them present only once. The specimen was PBMCs or a T cell subset sorted from them (not recorded which). This clonotype was sampled from an adult woman who had mild COVID-19 (a few samples of this study predate the infection). Cell type and time point are not known. The V and J genes are TRBV24-1 and TRBJ1-1, with TRBD1 as a possible D gene (6 bases). In DNA form, the CDR3 reads TGTGCCACCAGAGGGGGGGCGGGGACTGAAGCTTTCTTT. Its translation: CATRGGAGTEAFF.